Shown below are 10 T cell receptor beta chains from a single sample sequenced in a study of shared clonotypes between healthy human individuals. Generated by immunoSEQ multiplex PCR, the TCRdb table keeps only in-frame clones and is missing some. The sample holds a few hundred thousand clones, 97% seen once. Specimen: naive CD4+ T cells sorted from blood. Subset meaning: CD45RA+ positively selected. The receptors derive from a woman in her 30s in good health.

For this clone: The identical CDR3 is also encoded by other nucleotide sequences in the sample. The chain is built from TRBV19 and TRBJ2-7; possibly TRBD2 for D (6 bases). The CDR3 is 14 residues long. CDR1 is LNHDA, CDR2 SQIVND, per germline (reference sequence). Between the trimmed V and J ends, which lost 1 base and 0 bases, there was a span of 7 bases. DNA for the CDR3: TGTGCCAGTAGTATAGCCGGGGGCTCCTACGAGCAGTACTTC. Translating it yields CASSIAGGSYEQYF. Together with reference TRBV19 and TRBJ2-7, the CDR3 gives the full variable domain: DGGITQSPKYLFRKEGQNVTLSCEQNLNHDAMYWYRQDPGQGLRLIYYSQIVNDFQKGDIAEGYSVSREKKESFPLTVTSAQKNPTAFYLCASSIAGGSYEQYFGPGTRLTVT.

This clone has only one observation. The chain links TRBV4-1 to TRBJ1-2, with D perhaps TRBD1 (5 bases). The CDR3 consists of 16 residues. Trimming cost V 4 bases and J 1 base, with 16 bases left between them. Germline CDR1 reads MGHRA; CDR2 reads YSYEKL. CDR3 region: CASSPQGGGVNYGYTF. The CDR3, as DNA: TGCGCCAGCAGCCCCCAAGGCGGGGGGGTTAACTATGGCTACACCTTC.

The chain combines TRBV5-4 with TRBJ2-1; D call uncertain. Trimming pared 0 bases from V and 4 bases from J, leaving 17 bases between. The length of the CDR3 is 17 residues. Germline V gene sequence: CDR1 SGHNT, CDR2 YYREEE (reference sequence). The CDR3 loop reads CASSLVVGGLTYNEQFF. The CDR3 DNA is TGTGCCAGCAGCTTGGTTGTCGGTGGGCTAACTTACAATGAGCAGTTCTTC.

The chain combines TRBV11-2 with TRBJ1-1; no clear D gene. Germline V lookup: CDR1 SGHAT, CDR2 FQNNGV. CDR3 size: 14 residues. The V end was cut by 4 bases, the J end by 0 bases, with 9 bases between. The CDR3 here is CASSYRSVNTEAFF. DNA for the CDR3: TGTGCCAGCAGCTATAGGAGTGTGAACACTGAAGCTTTCTTT. Full variable domain (remainder filled in from reference TRBV11-2 and TRBJ1-1): EAGVAQSPRYKIIEKRQSVAFWCNPISGHATLYWYQQILGQGPKLLIQFQNNGVVDDSQLPKDRFSAERLKGVDSTLKIQPAKLEDSAVYLCASSYRSVNTEAFFGQGTRLTVV.

The chain employs TRBV7-9 and TRBJ1-2, with TRBD1 identical over 8 bases. Trimming cost V 5 bases and J 4 bases; bases outside gene matches: 3. The length of the CDR3 is 13 residues. Looked up from germline, CDR1 is SEHNR and CDR2 is FQNEAQ (reference sequence). CDR3 residues: CASSPGGVYGYTF. The CDR3 coding sequence is TGTGCCAGCAGCCCAGGGGGCGTCTATGGCTACACCTTC.

V and J are TRBV7-9 and TRBJ2-5; 8 bases align to TRBD1. The CDR3 is 15 amino acids. Germline-derived CDR1 and CDR2 are SEHNR and FQNEAQ (reference sequence). Trimming cost V 4 bases and J 4 bases; bases outside gene matches: 8. CDR3 residues: CASSSGQGTGETQYF. Written as DNA, the CDR3 is TGTGCCAGCAGCTCCGGACAGGGTACGGGAGAGACCCAGTACTTC.

The chain uses TRBV2 and TRBJ2-5; D is possibly TRBD1 (5 bases). The CDR3 extends over 12 amino acids. Per germline, CDR1 SNHLY and CDR2 FYNNEI. Trimming took off 7 bases at V and 2 bases at J, with 8 bases between the two ends. This chain's CDR3 is CASIKGQETQYF. In DNA form, the CDR3 reads TGTGCCAGCATAAAGGGGCAAGAGACCCAGTACTTC.

V usage is TRBV25-1 and J usage is TRBJ1-2; D gene unclear. The CDR3 sequence is 15 residues long. Trimming pared 3 bases from V and 4 bases from J, leaving 15 bases between. Germline V lookup: CDR1 MGHDK, CDR2 SYGVNS. The DNA for the CDR3 is TGTGCCAGCAGTGACACTTGGACCGGACCCTATGGCTACACCTTC. Encoded protein: CASSDTWTGPYGYTF.

V gene TRBV4-2 combines with J gene TRBJ2-3; D may be TRBD2 (6 bases). Germline V CDR1 and CDR2: LGHNA, YNFKEQ. The V end lost 0 bases, the J end lost 3 bases, and 19 bases lay between the germline ends. There are 18 residues in the CDR3. CDR3 nucleotides: TGTGCCAGCAGCCAAGATCCAAGAAGGCGGGATGGGACAGATACGCAGTATTTT. Protein sequence: CASSQDPRRRDGTDTQYF.

The gene calls are TRBV28 and TRBJ2-7; perhaps TRBD2 as D (6 bases). Germline V lookup: CDR1 MDHEN, CDR2 SYDVKM. V was cut by 5 bases and J by 2 bases, with 13 bases left in between. This CDR3 contains 14 residues. The CDR3 nucleotides read TGTGCCAGCAGTCTCGGGACTGCAACCTACGAGCAGTACTTC. Translation: CASSLGTATYEQYF.